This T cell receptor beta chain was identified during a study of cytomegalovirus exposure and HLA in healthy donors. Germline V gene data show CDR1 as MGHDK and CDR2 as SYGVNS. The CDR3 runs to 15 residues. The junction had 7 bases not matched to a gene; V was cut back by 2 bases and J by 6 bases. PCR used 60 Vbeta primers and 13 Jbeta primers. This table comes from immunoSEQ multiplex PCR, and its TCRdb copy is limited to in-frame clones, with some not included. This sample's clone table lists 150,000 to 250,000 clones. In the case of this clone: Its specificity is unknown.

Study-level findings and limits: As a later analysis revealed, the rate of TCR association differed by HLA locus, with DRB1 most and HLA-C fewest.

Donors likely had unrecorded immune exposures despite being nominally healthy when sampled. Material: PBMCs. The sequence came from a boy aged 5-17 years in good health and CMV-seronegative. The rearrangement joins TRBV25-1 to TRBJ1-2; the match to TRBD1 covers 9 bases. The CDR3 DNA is TGTGCCAGCAGTGAAGGGGACAGGGATTTGGATGGCTACACCTTC. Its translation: CASSEGDRDLDGYTF.